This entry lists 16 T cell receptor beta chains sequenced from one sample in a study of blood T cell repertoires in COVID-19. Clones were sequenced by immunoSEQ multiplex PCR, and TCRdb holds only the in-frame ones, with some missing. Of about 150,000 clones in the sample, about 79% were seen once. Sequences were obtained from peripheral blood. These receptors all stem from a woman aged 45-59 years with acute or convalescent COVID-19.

CDR3 amino acids: CASSQDRRGLAGRVAGANVLTF. The CDR3 bases are TGCGCCAGCAGCCAAGATAGGCGGGGACTAGCGGGGAGGGTAGCTGGGGCCAACGTCCTGACTTTC. This chain links TRBV4-3 with TRBJ2-6; 13 bases agree with TRBD2. CDR3 length: 22 amino acids. Trimming took 0 bases from V and 2 from J; bases not matched to a gene: 13. CDR1 is LGHNA, CDR2 YSLEER, per germline.

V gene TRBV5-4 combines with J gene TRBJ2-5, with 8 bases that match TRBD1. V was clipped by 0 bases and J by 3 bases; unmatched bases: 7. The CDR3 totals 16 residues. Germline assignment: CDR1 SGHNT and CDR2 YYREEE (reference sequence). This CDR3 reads CASSLGRQGWKETQYF. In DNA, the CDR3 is TGTGCCAGCAGCTTGGGGAGACAGGGGTGGAAAGAGACCCAGTACTTC.

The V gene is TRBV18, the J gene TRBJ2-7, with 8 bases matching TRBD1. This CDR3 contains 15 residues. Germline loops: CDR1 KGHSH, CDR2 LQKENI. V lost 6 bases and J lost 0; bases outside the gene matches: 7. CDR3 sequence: CASSLDRVFSYEQYF. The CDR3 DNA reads TGTGCCAGCTCCCTGGACAGGGTCTTCTCCTACGAGCAGTACTTC.

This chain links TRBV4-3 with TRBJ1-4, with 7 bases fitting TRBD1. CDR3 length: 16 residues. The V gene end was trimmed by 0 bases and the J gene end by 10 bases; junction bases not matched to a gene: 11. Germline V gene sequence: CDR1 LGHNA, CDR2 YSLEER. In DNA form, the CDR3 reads TGCGCCAGCAGCCAAGATACGATAGGGCAGGGGGTAAAACTGTTTTTT. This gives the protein CASSQDTIGQGVKLFF.

The CDR3 loop reads CASSSGNRGATNEKLFF. As DNA, the CDR3 is TGTGCCAGTAGCAGTGGGAACCGGGGGGCAACTAATGAAAAACTGTTTTTT. The chain combines TRBV19 with TRBJ1-4, with D possibly matching TRBD1 (5 bases). Between the trimmed V and J ends, which lost 6 bases and 0 bases, there was a span of 17 bases. CDR3 size: 17 residues. In germline, CDR1 is LNHDA, CDR2 SQIVND (reference sequence).

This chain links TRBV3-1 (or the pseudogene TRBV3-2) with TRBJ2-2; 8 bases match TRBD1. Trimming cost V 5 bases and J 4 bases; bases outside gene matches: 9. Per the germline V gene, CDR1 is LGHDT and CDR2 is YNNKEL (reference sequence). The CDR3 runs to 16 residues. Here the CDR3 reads CASSRSGTGSTGELFF. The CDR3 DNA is TGTGCCAGCAGCAGATCCGGGACAGGATCCACCGGGGAGCTGTTTTTT.

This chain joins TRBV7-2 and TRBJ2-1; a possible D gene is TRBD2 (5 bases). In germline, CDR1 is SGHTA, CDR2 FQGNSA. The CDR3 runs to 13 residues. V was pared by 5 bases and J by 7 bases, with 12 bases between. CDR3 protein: CASSPARRNEQFF. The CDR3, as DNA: TGTGCCAGCAGCCCCGCCCGGAGGAATGAGCAGTTCTTC. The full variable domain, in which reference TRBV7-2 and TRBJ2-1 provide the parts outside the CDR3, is GAGVSQSPSNKVTEKGKDVELRCDPISGHTALYWYRQSLGQGLEFLIYFQGNSAPDKSGLPSDRFSAERTGGSVSTLTIQRTQQEDSAVYLCASSPARRNEQFFGPGTRLTVL.

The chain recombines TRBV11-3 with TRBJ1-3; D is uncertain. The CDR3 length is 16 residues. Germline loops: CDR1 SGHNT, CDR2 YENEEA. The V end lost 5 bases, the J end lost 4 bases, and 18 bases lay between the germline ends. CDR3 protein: CASSPGRGSAGNTIYF. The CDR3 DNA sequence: TGTGCCAGCAGCCCCGGGAGAGGAAGCGCCGGAAACACCATATATTTT.

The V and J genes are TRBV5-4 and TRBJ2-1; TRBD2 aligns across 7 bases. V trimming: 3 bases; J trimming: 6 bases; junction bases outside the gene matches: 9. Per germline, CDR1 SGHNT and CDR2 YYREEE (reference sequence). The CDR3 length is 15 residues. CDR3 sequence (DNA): TGTGCCAGCAGCTCCAGCGGGACCCTCTTCAATGAGCAGTTCTTC. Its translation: CASSSSGTLFNEQFF.

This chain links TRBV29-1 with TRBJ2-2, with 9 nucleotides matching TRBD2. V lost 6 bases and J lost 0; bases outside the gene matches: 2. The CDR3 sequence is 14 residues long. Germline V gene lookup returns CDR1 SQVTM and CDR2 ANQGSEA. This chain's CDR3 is CSVGTSPNTGELFF. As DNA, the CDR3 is TGCAGCGTGGGGACTAGCCCGAACACCGGGGAGCTGTTTTTT.

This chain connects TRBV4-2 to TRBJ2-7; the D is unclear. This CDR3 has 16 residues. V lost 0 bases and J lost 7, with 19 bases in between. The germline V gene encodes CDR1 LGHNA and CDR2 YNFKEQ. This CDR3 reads CASSQDPKRGVWEQYF. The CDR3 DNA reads TGTGCCAGCAGCCAAGATCCGAAACGTGGAGTCTGGGAGCAGTACTTC.

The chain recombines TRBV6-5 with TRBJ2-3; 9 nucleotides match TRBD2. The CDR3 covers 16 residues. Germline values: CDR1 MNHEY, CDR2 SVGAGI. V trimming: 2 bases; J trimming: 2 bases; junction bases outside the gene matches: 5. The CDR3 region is CASSYRGRVYTDTQYF. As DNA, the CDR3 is TGTGCCAGCAGTTACCGCGGGAGGGTATACACAGATACGCAGTATTTT.

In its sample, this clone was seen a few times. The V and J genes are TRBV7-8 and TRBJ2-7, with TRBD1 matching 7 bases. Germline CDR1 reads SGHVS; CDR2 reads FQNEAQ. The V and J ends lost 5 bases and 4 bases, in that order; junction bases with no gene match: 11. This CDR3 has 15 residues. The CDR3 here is CASSATGTEFYEQYF. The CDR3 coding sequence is TGTGCCAGCAGCGCAACCGGGACAGAGTTTTACGAGCAGTACTTC.

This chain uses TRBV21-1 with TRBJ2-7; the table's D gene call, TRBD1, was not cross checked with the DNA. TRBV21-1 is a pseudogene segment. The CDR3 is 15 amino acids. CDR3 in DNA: TGTGCCAGCAGCACTCGGACAGAAAGCTCCTACGAGCAGTACTTC. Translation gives CASSTRTESSYEQYF.

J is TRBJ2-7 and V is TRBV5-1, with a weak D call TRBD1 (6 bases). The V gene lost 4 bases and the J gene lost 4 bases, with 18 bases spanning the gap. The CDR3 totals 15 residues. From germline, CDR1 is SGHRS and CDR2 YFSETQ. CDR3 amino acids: CASSPSLRTEYEQYF. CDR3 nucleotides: TGCGCCAGCAGCCCTTCCCTCAGGACAGAGTACGAGCAGTACTTC.

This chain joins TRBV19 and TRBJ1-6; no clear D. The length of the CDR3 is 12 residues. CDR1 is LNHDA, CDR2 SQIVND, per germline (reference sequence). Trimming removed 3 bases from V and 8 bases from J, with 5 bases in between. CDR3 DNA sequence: TGTGCCAGTAGTATGAGAGATTCACCCCTCCACTTT. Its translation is CASSMRDSPLHF.